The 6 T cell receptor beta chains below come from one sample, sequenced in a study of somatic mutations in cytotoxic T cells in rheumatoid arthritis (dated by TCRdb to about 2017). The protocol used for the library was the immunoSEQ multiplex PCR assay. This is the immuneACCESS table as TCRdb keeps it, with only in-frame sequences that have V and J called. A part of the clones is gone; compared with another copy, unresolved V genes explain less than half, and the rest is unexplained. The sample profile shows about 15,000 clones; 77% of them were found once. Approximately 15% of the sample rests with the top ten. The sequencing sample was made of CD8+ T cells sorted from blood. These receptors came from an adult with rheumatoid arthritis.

CDR3 nucleotides: TGTGCCAGCAGTTACTCAGACAGGGCTCCAAGTGGCTACACCTTC. It codes for CASSYSDRAPSGYTF. The chain carries TRBV6-6 and TRBJ1-2, with TRBD1 matching over 7 bases. The germline CDR1 and CDR2 sequences are MNHNY and SVGAGI (reference sequence). V lost 0 bases, J lost 7 bases, and 8 bases stayed unmatched. The CDR3 sequence is 15 residues long.

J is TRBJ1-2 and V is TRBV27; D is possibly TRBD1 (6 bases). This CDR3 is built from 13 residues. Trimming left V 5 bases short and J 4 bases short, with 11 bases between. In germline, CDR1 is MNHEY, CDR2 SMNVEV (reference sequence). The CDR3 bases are TGTGCCAGCAGTATGACAGGCATCTATGGCTACACCTTC. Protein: CASSMTGIYGYTF.

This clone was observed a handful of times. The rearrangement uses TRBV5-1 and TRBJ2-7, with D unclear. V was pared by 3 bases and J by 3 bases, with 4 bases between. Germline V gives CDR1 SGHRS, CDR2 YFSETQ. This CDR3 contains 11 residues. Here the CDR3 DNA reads TGCGCCAGCAGCTCTTACTACGAGCAGTACTTC. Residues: CASSSYYEQYF. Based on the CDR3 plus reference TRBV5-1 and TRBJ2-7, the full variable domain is KAGVTQTPRYLIKTRGQQVTLSCSPISGHRSVSWYQQTPGQGLQFLFEYFSETQRNKGNFPGRFSGRQFSNSRSEMNVSTLELGDSALYLCASSSYYEQYFGPGTRLTVT.

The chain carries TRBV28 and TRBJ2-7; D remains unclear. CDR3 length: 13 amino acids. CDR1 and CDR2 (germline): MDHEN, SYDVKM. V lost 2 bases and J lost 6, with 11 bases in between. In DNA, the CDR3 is TGTGCCAGCAGTTTAGGTCTGTATGGCGAGCAGTACGTC. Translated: CASSLGLYGEQYV.

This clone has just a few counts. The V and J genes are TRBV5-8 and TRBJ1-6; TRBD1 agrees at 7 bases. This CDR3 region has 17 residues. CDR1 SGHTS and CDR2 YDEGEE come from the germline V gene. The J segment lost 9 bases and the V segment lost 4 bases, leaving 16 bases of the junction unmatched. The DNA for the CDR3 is TGTGCCAGCAGCCATCTACCCGGGACAGTCATACGTTCACCCCTCCACTTT. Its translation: CASSHLPGTVIRSPLHF.

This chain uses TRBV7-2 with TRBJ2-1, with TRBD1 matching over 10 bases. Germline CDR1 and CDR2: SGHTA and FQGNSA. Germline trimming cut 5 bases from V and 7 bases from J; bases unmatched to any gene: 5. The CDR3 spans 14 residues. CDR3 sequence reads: CASSPWTGGNEQFF. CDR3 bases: TGTGCCAGCAGCCCGTGGACAGGGGGGAATGAGCAGTTCTTC.